This T cell receptor (beta chain) was observed in a study of T cells in localized non-small cell lung cancer. General study points: Longer overall survival associated with higher blood T cell density; shorter survival with higher adjacent-lung clonality. Highest T cell clonality was seen in uninvolved adjacent lung, surpassing that measured in tumor. In adjacent lung, a median around 55 of the top 100 tumor clones were found. Analysis by sequencing included only one tumor region, so heterogeneity remains possible.

This table comes from immunoSEQ multiplex PCR, and its TCRdb copy is limited to in-frame clones, with some not included. The data hold approximately 57,000 clones, with 86% observed a single time. Trimming shortened V by 10 bases and J by 0 bases, and 19 bases separated the two germline ends. The CDR3 sequence is 16 residues long. Germline V gives CDR1 ENHRY, CDR2 SYGVKD. Points on this clone: What it binds is not known.

The specimen was peripheral blood, collected before any cancer treatment. The TCR sequence derives from a woman aged 35-75 years with stage I lung adenocarcinoma. The V call is TRBV10-3, the J call TRBJ1-5; TRBD1 might be the D (5 bases). CDR3 nucleotides: TGTGCCACGGTCGATGGGGGGAGTGGTAGCAATCAGCCCCAGCATTTT. The encoded protein is CATVDGGSGSNQPQHF.